Described below is a single T cell receptor beta chain sequence and its context. Its antigen is not identified. CDR1 SGHAT and CDR2 FQNNGV come from the germline V gene. V shed 3 bases and J shed 5 bases, with 16 bases lying between them. This CDR3 comprises 15 residues. This sample was taken from a study of cytomegalovirus exposure and HLA in healthy donors. Across the study: As released early, the data held roughly 85 million unique TCRs from HLA-typed donors.

Whole-study results and caveats: Later analysis demonstrated an association between a missense DCLRE1C variant and TCR beta V- and J-gene trimming. A further, later analysis showed that HLA-associated TCR beta chains (compared with equally common others) were more clonally expanded.

13 Jbeta primers and 60 Vbeta primers were used for the PCR. Under the authors' procedure: There were about 88 million unique TCR beta chains by a later count, and some 12 million of them were shared. Sequenced by immunoSEQ multiplex PCR; TCRdb stores in-frame clones only, minus some. Clone size and V and J calls were adopted from that table, with D and trimming inferred from the DNA. This sample has 170,000 or so clones; about 80% occur once, and the top ten carry 0.65% to 0.75%. Sequenced: PBMCs. The chain employs TRBV11-2 and TRBJ1-1, with D perhaps matching TRBD1 (5 bases). The source is a boy between 5 and 17 years old in good health and CMV-seronegative. The CDR3 bases are TGTGCCAGCAGCTTGCTGGGCGCGGGGCGAACTGAAGCTTTCTTT. Translated, it gives CASSLLGAGRTEAFF.